Below, 21 T cell receptor beta chains from the same sample are listed, as sequenced in a study of blood T cell repertoires in COVID-19. The protocol was immunoSEQ multiplex PCR, while the TCRdb copy is restricted to in-frame clones and leaves out a portion. The sample consists of approximately 100,000 clones, around 83% of them appearing once. The sample comprised peripheral blood. The receptors come from an elderly woman with active or convalescent COVID-19.

In this sample, this clone turned up once. The chain employs TRBV7-9 and TRBJ1-2, with 7 bases lining up with TRBD1. This CDR3 comprises 13 residues. The ends lost 5 bases at V and 8 bases at J; junction bases unmatched: 8. The V gene's germline CDR1 is SEHNR and CDR2 FQNEAQ (reference sequence). The CDR3, as DNA: TGTGCCAGCAGCCCGGACAGGACCTACGGCTACACCTTC. Its translation: CASSPDRTYGYTF.

This clone occurred once. V is TRBV2 and J is TRBJ1-6, with D perhaps TRBD1 (6 bases). Germline V lookup: CDR1 SNHLY, CDR2 FYNNEI. V shed 5 bases and J shed 4 bases, with 12 bases lying between them. The CDR3 totals 15 residues. This CDR3 reads CASSQDRSYNSPLHF. In DNA, the CDR3 is TGTGCCAGCAGTCAAGACAGGTCATATAATTCACCCCTCCACTTT.

The chain couples TRBV11-3 to TRBJ2-3; 13 bases are shared with TRBD2. CDR1 and CDR2 (germline): SGHNT, YENEEA. Trimming at V came to 1 base and at J to 2 bases, leaving 6 bases not matched to a gene. CDR3 length: 18 residues. Written as DNA, the CDR3 is TGTGCCAGCAGCTTAGGCCGGACTAGCGGGAGTAACACAGATACGCAGTATTTT. This translates into CASSLGRTSGSNTDTQYF.

The gene calls are TRBV5-4 and TRBJ1-3; weak D call: TRBD1 (5 bases). V lost 2 bases to trimming and J lost 1 base, with 7 bases between them. The CDR3 extends over 14 amino acids. In germline, CDR1 is SGHNT, CDR2 YYREEE (reference sequence). DNA for the CDR3: TGTGCCAGCAGCTTAGCAGGGTCTGGAAACACCATATATTTT. Protein: CASSLAGSGNTIYF. Full variable domain (remainder filled in from reference TRBV5-4 and TRBJ1-3): ETGVTQSPTHLIKTRGQQVTLRCSSQSGHNTVSWYQQALGQGPQFIFQYYREEENGRGNFPPRFSGLQFPNYSSELNVNALELDDSALYLCASSLAGSGNTIYFGEGSWLTVV.

The chain uses TRBV29-1 and TRBJ2-7, with D tentatively TRBD2 (5 bases). Germline V gene lookup returns CDR1 SQVTM and CDR2 ANQGSEA. The CDR3 runs to 13 residues. V was shortened by 4 bases and J by 4 bases, with 14 bases between the two germline ends. As DNA, the CDR3 is TGCAGCGTTGGGTCGTCTAGCCTTTACGAGCAGTACTTC. Translated: CSVGSSSLYEQYF.

This chain joins TRBV9 and TRBJ2-6; TRBD2 is a possible D gene (5 bases). The germline V gene has CDR1 SGDLS and CDR2 YYNGEE. The CDR3 runs to 19 residues. With 3 bases removed from V and 7 bases from J, the gap between germline ends came to 26 bases. CDR3 bases: TGTGCCAGCAGCGCGATGGGGAACCGACGCCTAGCTAGAGCCAACGTCCTGACTTTC. Protein product: CASSAMGNRRLARANVLTF.

This chain connects TRBV5-1 to TRBJ2-2; weak D call: TRBD2 (5 bases). The CDR3 sequence is 15 residues long. V lost 2 bases, J lost 5 bases, and 13 bases lay in between. Per germline, CDR1 SGHRS and CDR2 YFSETQ. DNA of the CDR3: TGCGCCAGCAGCTTTACGTCCGGGGAGACCGGGGAGCTGTTTTTT. It translates to CASSFTSGETGELFF.

CDR3 in DNA: TGTGCCAGCAGCCCACTGGACCCGGGAGTAGATACGCAGTATTTT. Translating gives CASSPLDPGVDTQYF. The chain joins TRBV4-2 to TRBJ2-3; tentative D call: TRBD2 (6 bases). Germline V gene lookup returns CDR1 LGHNA and CDR2 YNFKEQ. V lost 4 bases, J lost 5 bases, and 16 bases lay in between. This CDR3 comprises 15 residues.

This clone occurred once. The V call is TRBV6-1, the J call TRBJ2-1; tentatively, D is TRBD2 (5 bases). V lost 1 base and J 4 bases, leaving 14 bases between the germline ends. Germline lookup yields CDR1 MNHNS and CDR2 SASEGT. The CDR3 is made up of 16 amino acids. The CDR3 region has the DNA TGTGCCAGCAGTGAAGAGTCGTACGGGATTTACAATGAGCAGTTCTTC. Its protein product is CASSEESYGIYNEQFF.

The rearrangement links TRBV21-1 to TRBJ1-1. TRBV21-1 is a pseudogene locus. This CDR3 spans 16 amino acids. CDR3: CASSNSGGQLNTEAFF. In DNA form, the CDR3 reads TGTGCCAGCAGCAACTCGGGAGGACAGCTGAACACTGAAGCTTTCTTT.

The table lists this clone with a count of one. The rearrangement uses TRBV3-1 (or the pseudogene TRBV3-2) and TRBJ2-4; a possible D gene is TRBD2 (6 bases). The germline gives CDR1 LGHDT, CDR2 YNNKEL (reference sequence). The CDR3 is made up of 14 amino acids. Trimming took off 4 bases at V and 0 bases at J, with 7 bases between the two ends. CDR3: CASSRGVAKNIQYF. CDR3 DNA sequence: TGTGCCAGCAGCCGGGGGGTAGCCAAAAACATTCAGTACTTC.

In this sample, this clone turned up once. The V and J genes are TRBV5-1 and TRBJ1-1, with 8 bases identical to TRBD1. CDR1 is SGHRS and CDR2 is YFSETQ in the germline V gene. Germline trimming cut 2 bases from V and 5 bases from J; bases unmatched to any gene: 5. This CDR3 comprises 14 residues. CDR3 bases: TGCGCCAGCAGCTTTGACAGGGGTGGGACTGAAGCTTTCTTT. Its protein is CASSFDRGGTEAFF.

The chain has TRBV18 and TRBJ2-5, with D maybe TRBD1 (6 bases). Germline V lookup: CDR1 KGHSH, CDR2 LQKENI. V was shortened by 5 bases and J by 5 bases, with 12 bases between the two germline ends. This CDR3 spans 13 amino acids. The DNA for the CDR3 is TGTGCCAGCTCAGAAGACAGGCATGAGACCCAGTACTTC. It encodes CASSEDRHETQYF.

The chain recombines TRBV28 with TRBJ2-3; a possible D gene is TRBD1 (6 bases). Germline CDR1 reads MDHEN; CDR2 reads SYDVKM. Trimming pared 2 bases from V and 0 bases from J, leaving 12 bases between. The CDR3 has 16 amino acids. Here the CDR3 reads CASSLRTVHSTDTQYF. The CDR3 DNA is TGTGCCAGCAGTTTAAGGACAGTTCATAGCACAGATACGCAGTATTTT. Filled out from reference TRBV28 and TRBJ2-3, the complete variable domain reads DVKVTQSSRYLVKRTGEKVFLECVQDMDHENMFWYRQDPGLGLRLIYFSYDVKMKEKGDIPEGYSVSREKKERFSLILESASTNQTSMYLCASSLRTVHSTDTQYFGPGTRLTVL.

The gene calls are TRBV19 and TRBJ1-1; TRBD1 might be the D (6 bases). The CDR3 length is 15 residues. Trimming removed 6 bases at V and 4 bases at J, with 18 bases between. Germline CDR1 is LNHDA and CDR2 is SQIVND (reference sequence). As DNA, the CDR3 is TGTGCCAGTAGAAACCAGGGGCAGATGGGCACTGAAGCTTTCTTT. Its translation: CASRNQGQMGTEAFF.

The V and J genes are TRBV7-2 and TRBJ2-7; 7 nucleotides agree with TRBD1. With 2 bases clipped from V and 1 base from J, the junction kept 5 bases outside the gene matches. CDR1 and CDR2 (germline): SGHTA, FQGNSA. The CDR3 is made up of 15 amino acids. The CDR3 nucleotides read TGTGCCAGCAGCTTAAGACAGGGTGCGTCCTACGAGCAGTACTTC. Encoded protein: CASSLRQGASYEQYF.

The V and J genes are TRBV11-2 and TRBJ2-3, with D perhaps TRBD2 (6 bases). Germline CDR1 reads SGHAT; CDR2 reads FQNNGV. The CDR3 spans 16 residues. V lost 1 base and J lost 3, with 14 bases in between. Here the CDR3 reads CASSLVSSVPTDTQYF. CDR3 sequence (DNA): TGTGCCAGCAGCTTAGTATCTAGCGTACCTACAGATACGCAGTATTTT.

The V gene is TRBV5-1, the J gene TRBJ1-2; no definite D call. V lost 2 bases, J lost 13 bases, and 30 bases lay in between. The germline V gene encodes CDR1 SGHRS and CDR2 YFSETQ. This CDR3 spans 17 amino acids. The CDR3 here is CASSLSGSRGGRRLFTF. CDR3 DNA sequence: TGCGCCAGCAGCTTAAGTGGATCCAGAGGAGGGAGGCGGTTGTTCACCTTC.

The sample holds many counts of this clone. This chain connects TRBV25-1 to TRBJ1-3; no clear D gene. Germline CDR1 is MGHDK and CDR2 is SYGVNS. This CDR3 region has 13 residues. V was clipped by 6 bases and J by 8 bases, with 14 bases between them. The CDR3 reads CASSLPSEDTIYF. CDR3 sequence (DNA): TGTGCCAGCAGCCTGCCTTCGGAGGACACCATATATTTT.

This clone appeared a single time. V usage is TRBV28 and J usage is TRBJ1-3; D perhaps matches TRBD1 (6 bases). The CDR3 consists of 14 residues. V lost 10 bases, J lost 4 bases, and 17 bases lay in between. Germline V gives CDR1 MDHEN, CDR2 SYDVKM. CDR3 coding DNA: TGTGCCACCCGCAAGGGGGTGAGGGGAAACACCATATATTTT. It is translated as CATRKGVRGNTIYF.

CDR3 nucleotides: TGTGCCAGCAGCCATCTATCCTATAATTCACCCCTCCACTTT. Protein product: CASSHLSYNSPLHF. The chain is built from TRBV4-2 and TRBJ1-6; D gene unclear. Deletions cut 3 bases from V and 1 base from J, with 4 bases between. The CDR3 sequence is 14 residues long. Looked up from germline, CDR1 is LGHNA and CDR2 is YNFKEQ.